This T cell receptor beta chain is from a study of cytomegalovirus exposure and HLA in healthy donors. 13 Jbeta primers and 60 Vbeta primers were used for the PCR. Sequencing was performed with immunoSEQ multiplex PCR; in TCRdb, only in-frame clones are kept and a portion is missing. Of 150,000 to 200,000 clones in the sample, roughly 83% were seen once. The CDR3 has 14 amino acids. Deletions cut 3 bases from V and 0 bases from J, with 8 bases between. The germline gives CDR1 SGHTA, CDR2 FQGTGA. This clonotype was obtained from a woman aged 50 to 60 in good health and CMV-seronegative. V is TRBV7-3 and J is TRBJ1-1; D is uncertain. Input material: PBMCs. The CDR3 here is CASSFGLLNTEAFF. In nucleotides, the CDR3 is TGTGCCAGCAGCTTCGGACTCCTGAACACTGAAGCTTTCTTT. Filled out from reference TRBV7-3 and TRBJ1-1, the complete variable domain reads GAGVSQTPSNKVTEKGKYVELRCDPISGHTALYWYRQSLGQGPEFLIYFQGTGAADDSGLPNDRFFAVRPEGSVSTLKIQRTERGDSAVYLCASSFGLLNTEAFFGQGTRLTVV.